The 14 T cell receptor beta chains presented below share a single source sample, sequenced in a study of glioma-infiltrating T cells. Using RNA template, CDR3s of TCR alpha and beta were amplified with iRepertoire arm-PCR. One entry per CDR3 protein, called by TCRdb with MiXCR from the multiplex PCR reads. The table includes 150,000 to 200,000 distinct CDR3 sequences, more than 35% detected once. Sequenced input: glioma tissue, nonneoplastic brain tissue, or PBMCs (not recorded which). The receptors derive from a human donor with low-grade glioma or glioblastoma, undergoing nonglioma brain surgery, or in good health (not recorded which).

J is TRBJ2-1 and V is TRBV7-9; 8 bases align to TRBD2. The CDR3 spans 15 residues. Trimming took 10 bases from V and 4 from J; bases not matched to a gene: 12. In germline, CDR1 is SEHNR, CDR2 FQNEAQ (reference sequence). The CDR3, as DNA: TGTGCCACCATCTTACAAGCGGGGGTATACAATGAGCAGTTCTTC. This encodes CATILQAGVYNEQFF.

In the case of this clonotype: The germline gene is not matched at one end of the junction; a read error may be the cause. The J gene is TRBJ2-1, the V gene TRBV27; 8 nucleotides align to TRBD2. The CDR3 sequence is 14 residues long. Germline V gene lookup returns CDR1 MNHEY and CDR2 SMNVEV (reference sequence). DNA for the CDR3: TGTGCCAGCAGTACGACTAGCGTAGGGAATGAGGAGTTCTTC. Protein sequence: CASSTTSVGNEEFF.

This clonotype was observed at least ten times. The V call is TRBV20-1, the J call TRBJ1-2, with 9 bases that match TRBD1. The germline V gene has CDR1 DFQATT and CDR2 SNEGSKA (reference sequence). The CDR3 totals 14 residues. The CDR3 nucleotides are TGCAGCCGGGACAGGGAGGACCCACGGGGAGGCTACACCTTC. This sequence encodes CSRDREDPRGGYTF.

This rearrangement joins TRBV20-1 to TRBJ2-1; TRBD2 agrees at 10 bases. The CDR3 has 16 amino acids. With V trimmed by 5 bases and J by 4 bases, 11 bases remained unmatched. CDR1 is DFQATT, CDR2 SNEGSKA, per germline (reference sequence). The CDR3, as DNA: TGCAGTGCTGAAACCGGGACTAGCGCCAGATACAATGAGCAGTTCTTC. Translation gives CSAETGTSARYNEQFF.

Comments on this clonotype: A read error may explain this, as a much larger clone is one base away. The chain employs TRBV28 and TRBJ2-7, with D perhaps TRBD2 (5 bases). Trimming cost V 10 bases and J 6 bases, with 22 bases left between them. CDR1 and CDR2 from the germline V gene are MDHEN and SYDVKM. The CDR3 spans 14 residues. The CDR3 DNA reads as TGTGCCACCGAAAGACCGGGAAAGATGACCGAGCAGTACTTC. Translated: CATERPGKMTEQYF.

On this clonotype itself: A much larger clone lies a single base off, so this may be a read error. This is likely a read error, given that the CDR3 carries no conserved phenylalanine or tryptophan at its end. This chain links TRBV11-2 with TRBJ1-5; tentative D call: TRBD1 (5 bases). The germline V gene has CDR1 SGHAT and CDR2 FQNNGV. Trimming shortened V by 7 bases and J by 7 bases, and 17 bases separated the two germline ends. The CDR3 totals 14 residues. CDR3 coding DNA: TGTGCCAGCATCCCGGGGCTTCAGAGGCAGCCCCAGCATCTT. This encodes CASIPGLQRQPQHL.

Note on this clonotype: One base away lies a much larger clone, so this may be a sequencing read error. J is TRBJ2-1 and V is TRBV20-1, with a weak D call TRBD2 (5 bases). CDR1 and CDR2 from the germline V gene are DFQATT and SNEGSKA (reference sequence). This CDR3 has 14 residues. Written as DNA, the CDR3 is TGCAGTGAGACGGACTTGAAATCCTACAGTGAGCAGTTCTTC. Its translation is CSETDLKSYSEQFF.

The rearrangement links TRBV29-1 to TRBJ2-3; TRBD2 aligns across 12 bases. This CDR3 contains 15 residues. Looked up from germline, CDR1 is SQVTM and CDR2 is ANQGSEA. J was trimmed by 3 bases and V by 6 bases; bases with no gene match: 7. The CDR3 nucleotides are TGCAGCGTCCAGACTAGCGGGAGTGAAACAGATACGCAGTATTTT. Its protein is CSVQTSGSETDTQYF.

About this clonotype itself: A much bigger clone sits one base away, suggesting this may be a read error. The CDR3 here is CSASVTGLSRNQPQHF. The CDR3 DNA reads as TGCAGTGCTAGCGTCACAGGACTAAGTAGAAATCAGCCCCAGCATTTT. The chain couples TRBV20-1 to TRBJ1-5, with D perhaps matching TRBD1 (5 bases). The CDR3 extends over 16 amino acids. The germline V gene has CDR1 DFQATT and CDR2 SNEGSKA (reference sequence). The V end lost 3 bases, the J end lost 4 bases, and 19 bases lay between the germline ends.

This clonotype showed up many times. The rearrangement joins TRBV20-1 to TRBJ2-1; maybe TRBD1 (5 bases). The CDR3 spans 13 residues. Germline CDR1 and CDR2: DFQATT and SNEGSKA (reference sequence). V gave up 5 bases and J gave up 3 bases, with 11 bases separating them. The CDR3 is CSAHDSFYNEQFF. The DNA of the CDR3 is TGCAGTGCTCATGACAGTTTCTACAATGAGCAGTTCTTC.

This clonotype was observed many times. The chain has TRBV7-8 and TRBJ2-1; 11 positions match TRBD2. CDR1 and CDR2 from the germline V gene are SGHVS and FQNEAQ. V lost 3 bases to trimming and J lost 7 bases; unmatched junction nucleotides: 11. This CDR3 has 17 amino acids. The CDR3 protein is CASSFPPLSGRGNEQFF. The CDR3 DNA reads as TGTGCCAGCAGCTTCCCACCACTTAGCGGGAGGGGGAATGAGCAGTTCTTC.

Regarding this clonotype: A much larger clone differs by one base, so this may be a read error. The rearrangement links TRBV2 to TRBJ2-1, with D tentatively TRBD2 (6 bases). The V and J ends lost 7 bases and 15 bases respectively, with 22 bases between them. CDR1 and CDR2 (germline): SNHLY, FYNNEI. This CDR3 is built from 13 residues. The CDR3 region has the DNA TGTGCCAGCAAGGAGGGGCCCGCGAAGGAGGCGTTCTTC. Amino acids: CASKEGPAKEAFF.

This sequence joins TRBV27 and TRBJ1-4; D perhaps matches TRBD1 (5 bases). This CDR3 comprises 13 residues. The ends were cut back, 9 bases at V and 8 bases at J, with 16 bases in the middle. Germline values: CDR1 MNHEY, CDR2 SMNVEV (reference sequence). CDR3 loop: CASRLGGREKLFF. As DNA, the CDR3 is TGTGCCAGTAGACTGGGGGGTCGGGAAAAACTGTTTTTT.

This rearrangement joins TRBV29-1 to TRBJ2-1; TRBD2 is a possible D gene (6 bases). The J call may be faulty, since TRBJ2-5 better matches the DNA end. Germline-derived CDR1 and CDR2 are SQVTM and ANQGSEA. This CDR3 has 13 residues. The CDR3 loop is CSVVIAAQETQYF. In nucleotides, the CDR3 is TGCAGCGTTGTAATAGCGGCCCAAGAGACCCAGTACTTC.